The rows below give T cell receptor beta chains drawn from one sample of a study of T cell clones after liver transplantation. The repertoire was sequenced with immunoSEQ multiplex PCR; TCRdb's copy has only in-frame clones and lacks some. The data hold 70,000 or so clones, with around 93% observed a single time. The sequencing here drew on CD4+ T cells from blood, taken about 26 months after liver transplant. The receptor set was obtained from a human patient who received a liver transplant. Some of the T cells may derive from the graft donor. Each CDR3 is given with its conserved first and last residue. A D gene is named only where the DNA matches it firmly. Where a row states a size, it is once, few, many or the class of an expanded clone; other rows omit it.

TRBJ1-6 | - | - | TRBV6-5 | CASRRAVYNSPLHF | TGTGCCAGCAGGCGGGCGGTGTATAATTCACCCCTCCACTTT
TRBJ2-7 | - | TRBD2 | TRBV27 | CASSISGASYEQYF | TGTGCCAGCAGTATTAGCGGGGCCTCCTACGAGCAGTACTTC
TRBJ2-7 | - | TRBD1 | TRBV6-1 | CASSFDRGSYEQYF | TGTGCCAGCAGCTTCGACAGGGGGTCCTACGAGCAGTACTTC
TRBJ2-7 | - | TRBD2 | TRBV19 | CASSIGTSGAYEQYF | TGTGCCAGTAGTATAGGGACTAGCGGGGCCTACGAGCAGTACTTC
TRBJ1-1 | - | - | TRBV5-1 | CASTVISDGTEAFF | TGCGCCAGCACCGTTATCTCGGACGGAACTGAAGCTTTCTTT
TRBJ2-3 | - | TRBD2 | TRBV18 | CASTSRSGREGTDTQYF | TGTGCCAGCACTTCTCGTAGCGGGAGAGAGGGCACAGATACGCAGTATTTT
TRBJ2-1 | - | - | TRBV9 | CASSAGTSLYNEQFF | TGTGCCAGCAGCGCGGGGACAAGTCTTTACAATGAGCAGTTCTTC
TRBJ2-7 | - | TRBD1 | TRBV7-8 | CASTRDRDTYEQYF | TGTGCCAGCACCCGGGACAGGGATACCTACGAGCAGTACTTC
TRBJ2-7 | - | TRBD2 | TRBV11-2 | CASSFESSGIHEQYF | TGTGCCAGCAGCTTTGAGAGTAGCGGGATCCACGAGCAGTACTTC
TRBJ2-1 | - | TRBD1 | TRBV5-1 | CASSLGTGFANEQFF | TGCGCCAGCAGCTTGGGGACAGGGTTCGCCAATGAGCAGTTCTTC
TRBJ2-4 | - | TRBD2 | TRBV2 | CASSAGLARQNIQYF | TGTGCCAGCAGCGCTGGACTAGCGAGGCAAAACATTCAGTACTTC
TRBJ2-1 | - | TRBD2 | TRBV11-3 | CASSSSLAGVYNEQFF | TGTGCCAGCAGCTCATCCCTAGCGGGCGTCTACAATGAGCAGTTCTTC
TRBJ2-3 | - | - | TRBV11-2 | CASSSGPNTDTQYF | TGTGCCAGCAGCTCTGGACCGAACACAGATACGCAGTATTTT
TRBJ2-1 | - | TRBD1 | TRBV11-3 | CASSGGQGSFDEQFF | TGTGCCAGCAGCGGTGGACAGGGGAGCTTCGATGAGCAGTTCTTC
TRBJ2-5 | - | - | TRBV21-1 | CASSPHSGETQYF | TGTGCCAGCAGCCCTCACTCGGGAGAGACCCAGTACTTC
TRBJ1-2 | - | TRBD1 | TRBV5-4 | CASSLQGALPRYTF | TGTGCCAGCAGCTTGCAGGGGGCTTTACCCCGCTACACCTTC
TRBJ2-3 | once | TRBD1 | TRBV30 | CAWSPGQFTDTQYF | TGTGCCTGGAGCCCGGGACAGTTCACAGATACGCAGTATTTT
TRBJ2-6 | once | TRBD1 | TRBV7-7 | CATLQVTGQGNGANVLTF | TGTGCCACTCTCCAAGTTACGGGACAGGGGAATGGGGCCAACGTCCTGACTTTC
TRBJ1-2 | - | TRBD1 | TRBV19 | CATYPTGGDYGYTF | TGTGCCACCTACCCGACAGGGGGGGACTATGGCTACACCTTC
TRBJ1-2 | - | - | TRBV29-1 | CSVDLNYGYTF | TGCAGCGTTGATCTTAACTATGGCTACACCTTC
TRBJ1-4 | - | TRBD1 | TRBV28 | CASSPAGGSNEKLFF | TGTGCCAGCAGTCCGGCAGGGGGTAGTAATGAAAAACTGTTTTTT
TRBJ2-3 | once | - | TRBV6-6 | CASSTGDTQYF | TGTGCCAGCAGTACCGGAGATACGCAGTATTTT
TRBJ2-3 | - | - | TRBV4-3 | CASSQESGTTQYF | TGCGCCAGCAGCCAAGAGTCTGGGACTACGCAGTATTTT
TRBJ2-7 | - | TRBD1 | TRBV5-1 | CASSSGTGSYEQYF | TGCGCCAGCAGCTCCGGGACAGGGTCCTACGAGCAGTACTTC
TRBJ2-4 | - | TRBD2 | TRBV2 | CASRGGRDIQYF | TGTGCCAGCAGGGGCGGGAGAGACATTCAGTACTTC
TRBJ2-5 | - | - | TRBV28 | CASSLTMDETQYF | TGTGCCAGCAGTTTAACTATGGATGAGACCCAGTACTTC
TRBJ2-2 | - | - | TRBV5-4 | CASSPPSGELFF | TGTGCCAGCAGCCCCCCCTCCGGGGAGCTGTTTTTT
TRBJ2-7 | - | TRBD2 | TRBV18 | CASSELAGGAYEQYF | TGTGCCAGCTCAGAACTAGCGGGAGGCGCCTACGAGCAGTACTTC
TRBJ2-3 | - | TRBD1 | TRBV7-9 | CASSLAGDSRDTQYF | TGTGCCAGCAGCTTAGCGGGGGACAGTCGGGATACGCAGTATTTT
TRBJ2-3 | - | - | TRBV5-1 | CASSTRGPSTDTQYF | TGCGCCAGCAGCACACGAGGTCCTAGCACAGATACGCAGTATTTT
TRBJ2-7 | - | TRBD2 | TRBV19 | CASSIVGSGIRRSYEQYF | TGTGCCAGTAGTATAGTGGGTAGCGGGATCCGCCGCTCCTACGAGCAGTACTTC
TRBJ2-2 | few | - | TRBV11-2 | CASSLGLAINTGELFF | TGTGCCAGCAGCTTAGGTCTAGCGATTAACACCGGGGAGCTGTTTTTT
TRBJ2-7 | once | TRBD2 | TRBV19 | CASRREIQSYEQYF | TGTGCCAGTAGGCGGGAGATACAATCTTACGAGCAGTACTTC
TRBJ1-3 | - | - | TRBV6-5 | CATAGGGAGNTIYF | TGTGCCACCGCCGGAGGGGGAGCTGGAAACACCATATATTTT
TRBJ2-1 | - | - | TRBV5-1 | CASSLDAGEQFF | TGCGCCAGCAGCTTGGATGCAGGCGAGCAGTTCTTC
TRBJ2-7 | - | - | TRBV2 | CASNRIGGSYEQYF | TGTGCCAGCAATCGGATAGGGGGCTCCTACGAGCAGTACTTC
TRBJ2-7 | - | TRBD1 | TRBV7-3 | CASSPYGQGEQYF | TGTGCCAGCAGCCCTTACGGACAGGGCGAGCAGTACTTC
TRBJ1-4 | - | - | TRBV7-2 | CASSLEAGDEKLFF | TGTGCCAGCAGCTTGGAGGCAGGAGATGAAAAACTGTTTTTT
TRBJ1-2 | - | TRBD1 | TRBV5-4 | CASSTGGTANYGYTF | TGTGCCAGCAGCACGGGAGGGACAGCGAACTATGGCTACACCTTC
TRBJ1-3 | - | - | TRBV18 | CASSPIGQTSGNTIYF | TGTGCCAGCTCACCCATCGGGCAGACCTCTGGAAACACCATATATTTT
TRBJ2-2 | - | - | TRBV4-2 | CASSQEEGRVTGELFF | TGTGCCAGCAGCCAAGAGGAGGGCCGGGTCACCGGGGAGCTGTTTTTT
TRBJ1-1 | - | - | TRBV20-1 | CSAFDRYGAFF | TGCAGTGCTTTCGACAGGTATGGAGCTTTCTTT
TRBJ2-2 | - | - | TRBV7-3 | CASSRATNTGELFF | TGTGCCAGCAGCCGGGCTACGAACACCGGGGAGCTGTTTTTT
TRBJ1-4 | - | - | TRBV29-1 | CSVASSFSWDSPEKLFF | TGCAGCGTTGCGTCTAGTTTCTCGTGGGACTCCCCGGAAAAACTGTTTTTT
TRBJ1-1 | - | TRBD1 | TRBV6-5 | CASSARTGNTEAFF | TGTGCCAGCAGCGCCCGGACAGGGAACACTGAAGCTTTCTTT
TRBJ1-1 | few | - | TRBV10-3 | CAISESMVKDTEAFF | TGTGCCATCAGTGAGTCGATGGTGAAGGACACTGAAGCTTTCTTT
TRBJ1-2 | - | TRBD1 | TRBV6-5 | CASNQGAGIYGYTF | TGTGCCAGCAACCAGGGGGCCGGGATCTATGGCTACACCTTC